This TCR beta chain was found in a study of STAT5B mutations in CD4+ large granular lymphocyte leukemia. Profiling relied on immunoSEQ multiplex PCR, and the TCRdb table lists in-frame clones only, not all of them. The data show roughly 30,000 clones, approximately 74% seen once. Note on this clone: Other nucleotide sequences in the sample specify the same CDR3.

V lost 4 bases and J 0 bases, leaving 10 bases between the germline ends. Germline CDR1 and CDR2: SGHRS and YFSETQ. The CDR3 covers 14 residues. Sequenced input: CD4+ T cells from blood buffy coats. This sequence joins TRBV5-1 and TRBJ1-1; tentative D call: TRBD1 (5 bases). The source is a human donor in good health. The CDR3 protein is CASSLGTLNTEAFF. CDR3 nucleotides: TGCGCCAGCAGCCTAGGGACGTTGAACACTGAAGCTTTCTTT. Full variable domain (remainder filled in from reference TRBV5-1 and TRBJ1-1): KAGVTQTPRYLIKTRGQQVTLSCSPISGHRSVSWYQQTPGQGLQFLFEYFSETQRNKGNFPGRFSGRQFSNSRSEMNVSTLELGDSALYLCASSLGTLNTEAFFGQGTRLTVV.